This T cell receptor beta chain was identified in a study of blood T cell repertoires in COVID-19. Study summary: Nucleic acid was either cDNA or gDNA, and it came from T cells, B-cell-depleted T cells, or PBMCs.

Assay used: immunoSEQ multiplex PCR; TCRdb lists only in-frame clones, some missing. The data contain about 100,000 clones, roughly 80% of them singletons. From germline, CDR1 is MNHEY and CDR2 SVGEGT. Trimming removed 0 bases at V and 3 bases at J, with 18 bases between. This CDR3 spans 18 amino acids. The chain employs TRBV6-2 or TRBV6-3 and TRBJ1-5; maybe TRBD1 (5 bases). Specimen: peripheral blood. This receptor was taken from a man aged 65 to 85 with active or convalescent COVID-19. The CDR3 spells CASSYSAQYRDFNQPQHF. DNA of the CDR3: TGTGCCAGCAGTTACTCAGCTCAATATCGGGACTTCAATCAGCCCCAGCATTTT.